The 32 T cell receptor beta chains below all came from one sample that was sequenced in a study of human T cells and chemical hapten exposure. Sample time point: patch test 1, 2 weeks after DPC sensitization. Treatment noted: therapeutic diphenylcyclopropenone sensitization with weekly scalp DPC. TCRdb recomputed calls from the RACE reads with MiXCR, one row per CDR3 protein. Here the sample spans around 190,000 distinct CDR3 sequences, 20% to 25% being singletons. The specimen comprised whole blood, sampled in connection with sensitization to the hapten diphenylcyclopropenone (DPC). Receptors originate from a woman aged 50 to 60 with alopecia areata. Some clones in this sample may be carry-over from other donors' samples.

In this sample, this clonotype turned up a few times. The chain is built from TRBV20-1 and TRBJ2-7, with D possibly matching TRBD1 (5 bases). The V gene's germline CDR1 is DFQATT and CDR2 SNEGSKA (reference sequence). There are 14 residues in the CDR3. The V end lost 2 bases, the J end lost 2 bases, and 13 bases lay between the germline ends. CDR3: CSARWAGQTYEQYF. The CDR3, as DNA: TGCAGTGCTAGATGGGCAGGGCAAACCTACGAGCAGTACTTC.

This clonotype occurred a few times. The rearrangement uses TRBV11-1 and TRBJ2-7; a possible D gene is TRBD1 (6 bases). CDR1 and CDR2 from the germline V gene are SGHAT and FQDESV (reference sequence). V lost 5 bases and J 7 bases, leaving 12 bases between the germline ends. The CDR3 is 12 residues long. In DNA form, the CDR3 reads TGTGCCAGCAGCACGGACAGACGGGAGCAGTACTTC. It specifies CASSTDRREQYF.

Ten or more counts support this clonotype. This sequence joins TRBV20-1 and TRBJ2-1, with TRBD1 matching 7 bases. CDR1 is DFQATT and CDR2 is SNEGSKA in the germline V gene (reference sequence). J lost 7 bases, V lost 5 bases, and 23 bases had no gene match. This CDR3 has 18 residues. CDR3 nucleotides: TGCAGTGCTCCGGGACAGCCGGGGCAACCCTCCGGCAAGAATGAGCAGTTCTTC. Translating gives CSAPGQPGQPSGKNEQFF.

This clonotype was counted between two and nine times. The chain carries TRBV7-2 and TRBJ2-5; 12 nucleotides align to TRBD2. CDR3 length equals 15 residues. Trimming removed 1 base from V and 3 bases from J; junction bases left unmatched: 0. Germline V gene sequence: CDR1 SGHTA, CDR2 FQGNSA. CDR3 sequence: CASSLGLAGEETQYF. In nucleotides, the CDR3 is TGTGCCAGCAGCTTAGGACTAGCGGGAGAAGAGACCCAGTACTTC.

This chain links TRBV29-1 with TRBJ2-5, with a tentative D call TRBD2 (6 bases). Germline values: CDR1 SQVTM, CDR2 ANQGSEA. V lost 7 bases to trimming and J lost 9 bases, with 21 bases between them. This CDR3 has 13 residues. CDR3 coding DNA: TGCAGCGCTGCTAGCGTTATGTATGAGGCCCAGTACTTC. Translating gives CSAASVMYEAQYF.

The chain recombines TRBV5-4 with TRBJ1-1; 9 nucleotides line up with TRBD1. CDR3 length: 14 residues. The V and J ends lost 2 bases and 5 bases, in that order; junction bases with no gene match: 4. Looked up from germline, CDR1 is SGHNT and CDR2 is YYREEE (reference sequence). DNA for the CDR3: TGTGCCAGCAGCTTACAGGGGGCGACAACTGAAGCTTTCTTT. Translating gives CASSLQGATTEAFF.

This clonotype has ten or more counts. The V and J genes are TRBV10-3 and TRBJ2-2; 7 bases line up with TRBD2. This CDR3 contains 15 residues. CDR1 is ENHRY and CDR2 is SYGVKD in the germline V gene. Trimming cost V 6 bases and J 3 bases; bases outside gene matches: 7. The CDR3 spells CAIRRSGIDTGELFF. The CDR3 DNA reads as TGTGCCATCAGAAGAAGCGGGATCGACACCGGGGAGCTGTTTTTT.

This clonotype appeared a few times. This chain uses TRBV4-2 with TRBJ2-1, with 7 bases identical to TRBD2. The V gene's germline CDR1 is LGHNA and CDR2 YNFKEQ. V was pared by 2 bases and J by 9 bases, with 7 bases of the junction left unmatched. The length of the CDR3 is 14 residues. This CDR3 is CASSQLLERGEQFF. The CDR3 DNA reads as TGTGCCAGCAGCCAACTGCTGGAGCGGGGTGAGCAGTTCTTC.

The chain couples TRBV18 to TRBJ2-5; D unresolved. The length of the CDR3 is 14 residues. Germline CDR1 and CDR2: KGHSH and LQKENI. V lost 1 base and J lost 3, with 9 bases in between. CDR3 bases: TGTGCCAGCTCACCACTTCTAGGGAAAGAGACCCAGTACTTC. Amino acids: CASSPLLGKETQYF.

J is TRBJ2-3 and V is TRBV6-1, with a weak D call TRBD2 (6 bases). This CDR3 spans 13 amino acids. Trimming shortened V by 2 bases and J by 8 bases, and 11 bases separated the two germline ends. Germline V gives CDR1 MNHNS, CDR2 SASEGT. CDR3 in amino acids: CASSELATLTQYF. For the CDR3, the DNA is TGTGCCAGCAGTGAACTAGCGACTCTTACGCAGTATTTT.

This clonotype has more than one count but fewer than ten. V usage is TRBV20-1 and J usage is TRBJ2-2; D possibly corresponds to TRBD2 (6 bases). Germline CDR1 is DFQATT and CDR2 is SNEGSKA (reference sequence). The CDR3 covers 15 residues. Between the trimmed V and J ends, which lost 2 bases and 4 bases, there was a span of 14 bases. CDR3 nucleotides: TGCAGTGCTAGAATAGCGGTCCGGGGCACCGGGGAGCTGTTTTTT. Translated: CSARIAVRGTGELFF.

J is TRBJ2-1 and V is TRBV3-1, with TRBD2 as a possible D gene (6 bases). The CDR3 length is 16 residues. The germline V and J ends were trimmed by 2 bases and 5 bases, with 16 bases remaining between them. CDR1 and CDR2 from the germline V gene are LGHDT and YNNKEL (reference sequence). In DNA, the CDR3 is TGTGCCAGCAGCCAAACGTGGGACTCAATCGACAATGAGCAGTTCTTC. Protein product: CASSQTWDSIDNEQFF.

The chain carries TRBV6-2 or TRBV6-3 and TRBJ2-1, with D possibly matching TRBD2 (6 bases). This CDR3 has 15 amino acids. V dropped 2 bases and J dropped 7 bases, with 15 bases sitting between them. The germline gives CDR1 MNHEY, CDR2 SVGEGT. DNA of the CDR3: TGTGCCAGCAGTTACCTCCGGGACTCCAATAATGAGCAGTTCTTC. Protein: CASSYLRDSNNEQFF.

This clonotype has only a few counts. The chain couples TRBV29-1 to TRBJ2-5; 10 bases match TRBD2. This CDR3 contains 14 residues. Germline CDR1 is SQVTM and CDR2 is ANQGSEA. After removal of 5 bases from V and 0 bases from J, the junction contained 3 bases not matched to a gene. CDR3 nucleotides: TGCAGCGTTTCACTAGCGGGGAACCAAGAGACCCAGTACTTC. Protein product: CSVSLAGNQETQYF.

There are a few counts of this clonotype. The J gene is TRBJ2-1, the V gene TRBV29-1; D uncertain. Germline assignment: CDR1 SQVTM and CDR2 ANQGSEA. The CDR3 extends over 12 amino acids. Trimming removed 7 bases from V and 6 bases from J, with 13 bases in between. CDR3 amino acids: CSAEPWPNEQFF. The DNA of the CDR3 is TGCAGCGCAGAACCATGGCCCAATGAGCAGTTCTTC.

This clonotype was counted between two and nine times. The J gene is TRBJ2-5, the V gene TRBV5-1, with 12 bases matching TRBD2. Trimming took 2 bases from V and 2 from J; bases not matched to a gene: 4. The CDR3 is 16 residues long. The V gene's germline CDR1 is SGHRS and CDR2 YFSETQ. The CDR3 region is CASSFGLAGGQETQYF. CDR3 DNA: TGCGCCAGCAGCTTCGGCCTAGCGGGAGGGCAAGAGACCCAGTACTTC.

This clonotype was recorded at least ten times. This chain connects TRBV20-1 to TRBJ2-3; D possibly corresponds to TRBD1 (6 bases). Germline V gene sequence: CDR1 DFQATT, CDR2 SNEGSKA (reference sequence). Trimming pared 6 bases from V and 2 bases from J, leaving 15 bases between. CDR3 length: 14 amino acids. CDR3 sequence reads: CSARKDSVTDTQYF. CDR3 nucleotide sequence: TGCAGTGCAAGGAAGGACAGCGTCACAGATACGCAGTATTTT.

This clonotype occurred a few times. The J gene is TRBJ2-1, the V gene TRBV29-1; D call uncertain. Germline V gene data show CDR1 as SQVTM and CDR2 as ANQGSEA. The CDR3 has 11 amino acids. The V end lost 7 bases, the J end lost 8 bases, and 12 bases lay between the germline ends. The CDR3 DNA reads TGCAGCGGGGGTTCTGGGGATGAGCAGTTCTTC. Its translation: CSGGSGDEQFF.

This chain connects TRBV3-1 to TRBJ2-7; the match to TRBD2 covers 8 bases. Trimming cost V 1 base and J 2 bases; bases outside gene matches: 4. CDR1 LGHDT and CDR2 YNNKEL come from the germline V gene (reference sequence). The CDR3 runs 15 residues. Here the CDR3 DNA reads TGTGCCAGCAGCCAAGGGCTAGCGGGCCCCTACGAGCAGTACTTC. This sequence encodes CASSQGLAGPYEQYF.

The chain has TRBV27 and TRBJ2-7, with a tentative D call TRBD2 (6 bases). Trimming took 5 bases from V and 9 from J, leaving 23 bases between them. This CDR3 is built from 15 residues. Germline V gene sequence: CDR1 MNHEY, CDR2 SMNVEV (reference sequence). As DNA, the CDR3 is TGTGCCAGCAGTGCCTACCGTGGGGGGACCGGAGGGCAGTACTTC. Translating gives CASSAYRGGTGGQYF.

This clonotype occurred a few times. The chain is built from TRBV29-1 and TRBJ2-7; TRBD1 matches at 7 bases. The CDR3 consists of 14 residues. Germline V lookup: CDR1 SQVTM, CDR2 ANQGSEA. The V gene end was trimmed by 3 bases and the J gene end by 1 base; junction bases not matched to a gene: 6. The DNA of the CDR3 is TGCAGCGTTGACGTCTGGGGACAGTCCTACGAGCAGTACTTC. Its protein is CSVDVWGQSYEQYF.

The chain links TRBV7-9 to TRBJ1-2, with D possibly TRBD1 on 5 matching bases. There are 12 residues in the CDR3. CDR1 and CDR2 (germline): SEHNR, FQNEAQ (reference sequence). V lost 8 bases, J lost 6 bases, and 13 bases lay in between. The CDR3 nucleotides are TGTGCCAGCCGCGGGGTCAGGGATGGCTACACCTTC. Its translation: CASRGVRDGYTF.

This sequence joins TRBV6-2 or TRBV6-3 and TRBJ2-2, with 14 nucleotides matching TRBD2. V lost 7 bases and J lost 5; bases outside the gene matches: 3. The CDR3 covers 15 residues. Per the germline V gene, CDR1 is MNHEY and CDR2 is SVGEGT. CDR3 sequence (DNA): TGTGCCAGCACAAGGACTAGCGGGAGGACCGGGGAGCTGTTTTTT. Translating gives CASTRTSGRTGELFF.

This clonotype has ten or more counts. The chain is built from TRBV6-2 or TRBV6-3 and TRBJ2-2; 11 bases fit TRBD2. Looked up from germline, CDR1 is MNHEY and CDR2 is SVGEGT. This CDR3 has 15 amino acids. J lost 7 bases, V lost 6 bases, and 7 bases had no gene match. Here the CDR3 reads CASRKTSGSIGELFF. The CDR3, as DNA: TGTGCCAGCAGAAAAACTAGCGGGAGTATCGGGGAGCTGTTTTTT.

The chain has TRBV5-6 and TRBJ2-1; 11 bases fit TRBD2. CDR1 and CDR2 from the germline V gene are SGHDT and YYEEEE. V lost 9 bases to trimming and J lost 6 bases; unmatched junction nucleotides: 8. The CDR3 consists of 14 residues. CDR3 coding DNA: TGTGCCATCTCGACTAGCGGGGTCCCCAATGAGCAGTTCTTC. This translates into CAISTSGVPNEQFF.

The rearrangement joins TRBV24-1 to TRBJ2-1; 11 bases are a match to TRBD2. V lost 4 bases, J lost 9 bases, and 10 bases stayed unmatched. The CDR3 is 16 amino acids. Germline loops: CDR1 KGHDR, CDR2 SFDVKD. CDR3 region: CATSDAGLAVPSEQFF. DNA for the CDR3: TGTGCCACCAGTGACGCGGGACTAGCGGTGCCCAGTGAGCAGTTCTTC.

This clonotype showed up just a few times. Compared with germline, one end of the junction differs, possibly owing to a read error. The V call is TRBV11-2, the J call TRBJ2-7; D is unclear. Germline assignment: CDR1 SGHAT and CDR2 FQNNGV. The CDR3 consists of 12 residues. CDR3 DNA sequence: TGTGCCAGCAGCATAGAATTCCACGAGCAGTACTTC. This gives the protein CASSIEFHEQYF.

The gene calls are TRBV29-1 and TRBJ2-7; 8 bases line up with TRBD1. This CDR3 spans 11 amino acids. Germline-derived CDR1 and CDR2 are SQVTM and ANQGSEA. Trimming took 4 bases from V and 4 from J; bases not matched to a gene: 0. DNA of the CDR3: TGCAGCGTTGGGGACAGGTACGAGCAGTACTTC. Its translation: CSVGDRYEQYF.

This clonotype was counted only a few times. The chain couples TRBV4-2 to TRBJ1-1; D unclear. Per germline, CDR1 LGHNA and CDR2 YNFKEQ. Trimming shortened V by 5 bases and J by 0 bases, and 10 bases separated the two germline ends. The CDR3 is 14 amino acids. DNA for the CDR3: TGTGCCAGCAGCAGCGAGGTTTTGAACACTGAAGCTTTCTTT. Amino acid sequence: CASSSEVLNTEAFF.

The CDR3 loop is CASSFGPTGSSTDTQYF. CDR3 sequence (DNA): TGTGCCAGCAGCTTTGGTCCTACGGGCTCAAGCACAGATACGCAGTATTTT. The rearrangement links TRBV11-2 to TRBJ2-3, with D unclear. This CDR3 has 17 residues. V was pared by 3 bases and J by 0 bases, with 16 bases between. Germline assignment: CDR1 SGHAT and CDR2 FQNNGV.

This clonotype was observed a handful of times. The chain employs TRBV20-1 and TRBJ2-2; 12 nucleotides line up with TRBD1. CDR1 and CDR2 (germline): DFQATT, SNEGSKA (reference sequence). J was trimmed by 7 bases and V by 5 bases; bases with no gene match: 8. This CDR3 contains 15 residues. CDR3 protein: CSAGTGTGGGGELFF. The CDR3 DNA is TGCAGTGCTGGAACCGGGACAGGGGGCGGCGGGGAGCTGTTTTTT.

This clonotype occurred a few times. The rearrangement joins TRBV5-5 to TRBJ2-2, with TRBD1 matching over 8 bases. The CDR3 covers 17 residues. Germline CDR1 is SGHKS and CDR2 is YYEKEE (reference sequence). V was pared by 4 bases and J by 5 bases, with 13 bases of the junction left unmatched. This CDR3 reads CASSQAWTGLGTGELFF. DNA for the CDR3: TGTGCCAGCAGCCAGGCCTGGACAGGGTTGGGGACCGGGGAGCTGTTTTTT. Together with reference TRBV5-5 and TRBJ2-2, the CDR3 gives the full variable domain: DAGVTQSPTHLIKTRGQQVTLRCSPISGHKSVSWYQQVLGQGPQFIFQYYEKEERGRGNFPDRFSARQFPNYSSELNVNALLLGDSALYLCASSQAWTGLGTGELFFGEGSRLTVL.